This passage covers 11 T cell receptor beta chains from one sample sequenced in a study of esophageal squamous cell carcinoma under preoperative chemotherapy. Each CDR3 protein gets one entry after TCRdb re-called the PCR reads with MiXCR. Of around 12,000 distinct CDR3 sequences listed, roughly half are singletons. Time point in this sample: before preoperative PTX-NDP chemotherapy. Collection took place from a patient given preoperative chemotherapy. These TCRs come from a human donor with esophageal squamous cell carcinoma. The donor label of this sample is uncertain.

In its sample, this clonotype was seen once. The chain combines TRBV6-1 with TRBJ1-1; no clear D gene. The germline V gene has CDR1 MNHNS and CDR2 SASEGT. The length of the CDR3 is 13 residues. V was clipped by 6 bases and J by 0 bases, with 8 bases between them. The CDR3 spells CASSLSLNTEAFF. The CDR3 bases are TGTGCCAGCAGCCTTTCGCTGAACACTGAAGCTTTCTTT.

The J gene is TRBJ2-1, the V gene TRBV5-5; D is undetermined. The V and J ends lost 4 bases and 12 bases respectively, with 23 bases between them. In germline, CDR1 is SGHKS, CDR2 YYEKEE (reference sequence). The CDR3 is 15 residues long. Written as DNA, the CDR3 is TGTGCCAGCAGCACGAAGGCAGTGAGTACAGCCACGCAGTTCTTC. Protein: CASSTKAVSTATQFF.

The gene calls are TRBV10-2 and TRBJ2-1; D is uncertain. Germline loops: CDR1 WSHSY, CDR2 SAAADI. Trimming left V 4 bases short and J 1 base short, with 8 bases between. CDR3 length equals 14 residues. CDR3 residues: CASSVYRSYNEQFF. CDR3 nucleotide sequence: TGCGCCAGCAGTGTTTACCGTTCCTACAATGAGCAGTTCTTC.

This chain uses TRBV7-9 with TRBJ2-5; tentative D call: TRBD1 (6 bases). Per the germline V gene, CDR1 is SEHNR and CDR2 is FQNEAQ (reference sequence). This CDR3 region has 14 residues. The V gene lost 3 bases and the J gene lost 11 bases, with 19 bases spanning the gap. The DNA of the CDR3 is TGTGCCAGCAGCTTTTCACAGGGCAGTAATGAGCAGTACTTC. It codes for CASSFSQGSNEQYF.

This clonotype was detected a few times. The gene calls are TRBV4-1 and TRBJ2-3; TRBD2 aligns across 13 bases. The V gene end was trimmed by 3 bases and the J gene end by 5 bases; junction bases not matched to a gene: 5. The CDR3 loop spans 16 amino acids. Germline V gene data show CDR1 as MGHRA and CDR2 as YSYEKL. The CDR3 region has the DNA TGCGCCAGCAGCCAGAATGGACTAGCGGGGGTAGATACGCAGTATTTT. Translated, it gives CASSQNGLAGVDTQYF.

The table lists this clonotype with a few counts. The chain recombines TRBV6-1 with TRBJ1-4, with 8 bases that match TRBD1. Germline V lookup: CDR1 MNHNS, CDR2 SASEGT. This CDR3 spans 17 amino acids. V was pared by 1 base and J by 4 bases, with 8 bases of the junction left unmatched. The CDR3 region has the DNA TGTGCCAGCAGTGAAGGGGCAGGGGGCCTTGGTAATGAAAAACTGTTTTTT. Encoded protein: CASSEGAGGLGNEKLFF.

The rearrangement joins TRBV6-1 to TRBJ2-2; D is unresolved. The J call is doubtful: the DNA matches TRBJ2-3 better. The germline CDR1 and CDR2 sequences are MNHNS and SASEGT. The CDR3 has 14 residues. The CDR3 region is CASSEAVGTEAQYF. DNA of the CDR3: TGTGCCAGCAGTGAAGCTGTGGGCACCGAGGCGCAGTATTTT.

This rearrangement joins TRBV10-2 to TRBJ2-4; D may match TRBD1 or TRBD2 (5 bases each). This CDR3 is built from 15 residues. V lost 7 bases to trimming and J lost 5 bases, with 18 bases between them. The germline gives CDR1 WSHSY, CDR2 SAAADI. The chain's CDR3 is CASTITSWDQNIQYF. CDR3 DNA: TGCGCCAGCACAATAACGTCATGGGACCAAAACATTCAGTACTTC.

On this clonotype: Germline is not matched at one junction end, which may reflect a read error. The gene calls are TRBV7-2 and TRBJ1-6; D gene unclear. Per the germline V gene, CDR1 is SGHTA and CDR2 is FQGNSA. There are 14 residues in the CDR3. Written as DNA, the CDR3 is TGTGCCAGCAGCTTATTTGGGAGTACGGACGAGCAGTACTTT. Translating gives CASSLFGSTDEQYF.

Note on this clonotype: One junction end disagrees with the germline gene, perhaps due to a read error. The rearrangement links TRBV6-5 to TRBJ2-4, with 7 bases lining up with TRBD2. With the DNA end fitting TRBJ2-3 better, the J assignment may be wrong. The CDR3 has 15 residues. Germline V CDR1 and CDR2: MNHEY, SVGAGI. The CDR3 is CGSVVGRGAKDIQYF. In DNA, the CDR3 is TGTGGCAGCGTTGTGGGGAGGGGAGCCAAAGACATTCAGTATTTT.

This clonotype was seen only a few times. V gene TRBV5-1 combines with J gene TRBJ2-2; D is uncertain. CDR1 is SGHRS, CDR2 YFSETQ, per germline. CDR3 length equals 13 residues. The germline V and J ends were trimmed by 3 bases and 6 bases, with 9 bases remaining between them. The chain's CDR3 is CASSSDTSGELFF. CDR3 DNA: TGCGCCAGCAGCTCCGACACATCCGGGGAGCTGTTTTTT. The whole variable domain, remainder taken from reference TRBV5-1 and TRBJ2-2, is KAGVTQTPRYLIKTRGQQVTLSCSPISGHRSVSWYQQTPGQGLQFLFEYFSETQRNKGNFPGRFSGRQFSNSRSEMNVSTLELGDSALYLCASSSDTSGELFFGEGSRLTVL.